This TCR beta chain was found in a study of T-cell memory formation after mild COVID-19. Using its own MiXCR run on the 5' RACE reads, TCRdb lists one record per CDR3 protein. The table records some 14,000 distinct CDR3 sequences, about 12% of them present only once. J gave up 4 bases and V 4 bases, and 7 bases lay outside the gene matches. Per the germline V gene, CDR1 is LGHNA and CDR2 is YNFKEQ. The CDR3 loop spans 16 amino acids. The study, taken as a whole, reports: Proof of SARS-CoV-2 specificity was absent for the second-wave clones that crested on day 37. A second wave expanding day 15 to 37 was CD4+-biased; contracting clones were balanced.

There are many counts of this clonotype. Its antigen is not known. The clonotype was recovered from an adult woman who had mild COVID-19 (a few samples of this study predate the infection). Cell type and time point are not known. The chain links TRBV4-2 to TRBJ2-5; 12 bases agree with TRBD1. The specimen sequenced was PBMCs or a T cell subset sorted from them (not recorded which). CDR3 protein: CASSRWGQGAGETQYF. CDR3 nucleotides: TGTGCCAGCAGCCGTTGGGGACAGGGGGCGGGAGAGACCCAGTACTTC.